This T cell receptor beta chain was profiled in a study of T cells after yellow fever vaccination. Findings and limits, study-wide: Once the booster was given, most primary-vaccination clones reappeared, at around 96% for CD4 and over 70% for CD8.

V dropped 0 bases and J dropped 3 bases, with 21 bases sitting between them. The CDR3 extends over 18 amino acids. Germline V gene data show CDR1 as LGHDT and CDR2 as YNNKEL (reference sequence). As concerns this clonotype: Antigen: not known.

MiXCR, run by TCRdb on the 5' RACE reads, gives a single entry per CDR3 protein. The data hold approximately 130,000 distinct CDR3 sequences, with 13% to 15% observed a single time. This sequence was found in a man between 18 and 29 years old who received the YFV17D yellow fever vaccine. The sequenced sample was CD8+ T cells sorted from PBMCs, obtained 5 days after the yellow fever booster vaccination. The chain has TRBV3-1 and TRBJ2-7; no clear D gene. As DNA, the CDR3 is TGTGCCAGCAGCCAAGATTCGATCCTTATCCAGCACTACTACGAGCAGTACGTC. Translation: CASSQDSILIQHYYEQYV.